These 16 T cell receptor beta chains were all obtained from the same sample, sequenced in a study of Graves' ophthalmopathy and Graves' hyperthyroidism. Amplification of the TCR beta CDR3 regions used RNA transcripts (as template). The first round was an RT-PCR with HTBI primers, and the second round was a multiplex PCR. A single record per CDR3 protein comes from TCRdb applying MiXCR to the multiplex PCR reads. The sample records over a million distinct CDR3 sequences, 35% to 40% being singletons. Sample: peripheral blood or thyroid tissue (not recorded which). All receptors derive from an adult man with Graves' hyperthyroidism.

The rearrangement links TRBV29-1 to TRBJ1-1; TRBD1 matches at 12 bases. The CDR3 is 15 residues long. Germline CDR1 and CDR2: SQVTM and ANQGSEA. The ends lost 4 bases at V and 1 base at J; junction bases unmatched: 4. CDR3 nucleotides: TGCAGCGTTGGAGGGACAGGGGGCACGAACACTGAAGCTTTCTTT. Its translation: CSVGGTGGTNTEAFF.

This clonotype was counted ten times or more. The chain links TRBV7-2 to TRBJ1-3; D might be TRBD1 (6 bases). Trimming cost V 2 bases and J 2 bases, with 10 bases left between them. CDR1 and CDR2 (germline): SGHTA, FQGNSA. This CDR3 is 15 amino acids long. The CDR3 bases are TGTGCCAGCAGCTTAAAGGACAGCGCTGGAAACACCATATATTTT. Translation gives CASSLKDSAGNTIYF.

Notes on this clonotype: Being one base from a much bigger clone, this may be a read error. The CDR3 coding sequence is TGTGCCAGCAGCCGGGCGGGAACTAATTCACCCCTCCACTTT. Its translation is CASSRAGTNSPLHF. This chain joins TRBV5-6 and TRBJ1-6; D not certain. Germline V lookup: CDR1 SGHDT, CDR2 YYEEEE. This CDR3 is 14 amino acids long. V was clipped by 4 bases and J by 6 bases, with 11 bases between them.

This clonotype was counted ten times or more. Here the CDR3 reads CASSLGEDGELFF. CDR3 in DNA: TGCGCCAGCAGCTTGGGGGAAGACGGGGAGCTGTTTTTT. This chain connects TRBV5-1 to TRBJ2-2; D unclear. Germline assignment: CDR1 SGHRS and CDR2 YFSETQ. The V and J ends lost 0 bases and 7 bases respectively, with 7 bases between them. CDR3 length equals 13 residues.

This clonotype was observed many times. V usage is TRBV7-8 and J usage is TRBJ1-6; TRBD1 matches 8 bases. CDR3 length: 15 amino acids. The V segment lost 2 bases and the J segment 6 bases; nucleotides outside the gene matches: 3. Germline lookup yields CDR1 SGHVS and CDR2 FQNEAQ. Here the CDR3 DNA reads TGTGCCAGCAGCTTACGGACAGGGAGTAATTCACCCCTCCACTTT. Amino acids: CASSLRTGSNSPLHF.

A word on this clonotype: Because the CDR3's place on the DNA is in doubt, the DNA is left out and the CDR3 is given as listed by TCRdb. The V and J genes are TRBV25-1 and TRBJ1-1; TRBD1, the table's D call, was not compared with the DNA. Germline V CDR1 and CDR2: MGHDK, SYGVNS. The CDR3 numbers 16 amino acids, ends counted. CDR3 amino acids: CACSARDRDGNTEAFF.

This chain uses TRBV6-5 with TRBJ2-7; D not resolved. V was cut by 5 bases and J by 9 bases, with 11 bases left in between. Germline V CDR1 and CDR2: MNHEY, SVGAGI. The length of the CDR3 is 11 residues. CDR3 protein: CASSTTWGQYF. The CDR3 DNA reads TGTGCCAGCAGTACCACATGGGGGCAGTACTTC.

This clonotype was picked up a small number of times. The genes are TRBV7-8 and TRBJ2-3; D remains unclear. The CDR3 is 14 amino acids. CDR1 and CDR2 from the germline V gene are SGHVS and FQNEAQ. Deletions cut 4 bases from V and 5 bases from J, with 13 bases between. CDR3 sequence reads: CASSYLDGEDTQYF. CDR3 in DNA: TGTGCCAGCAGCTATCTAGACGGCGAAGATACGCAGTATTTT.

This clonotype appeared many times. In DNA, the CDR3 is TGTGCCAGCAGCGTAGCCCCCGTATCAACTAATGAAAAACTGTTTTTT. This translates into CASSVAPVSTNEKLFF. The chain combines TRBV9 with TRBJ1-4; D gene unclear. CDR3 length: 16 amino acids. Trimming took 0 bases from V and 0 from J, leaving 9 bases between them. The germline V gene encodes CDR1 SGDLS and CDR2 YYNGEE. Full variable domain (outside the CDR3, taken from reference TRBV9 and TRBJ1-4): DSGVTQTPKHLITATGQRVTLRCSPRSGDLSVYWYQQSLDQGLQFLIQYYNGEERAKGNILERFSAQQFPDLHSELNLSSLELGDSALYFCASSVAPVSTNEKLFFGSGTQLSVL.

As regards this clonotype: This may be a read error: a much more frequent sequence differs by one nucleotide. The chain links TRBV7-2 to TRBJ2-7, with D unresolved. The CDR3 spans 12 residues. The germline CDR1 and CDR2 sequences are SGHTA and FQGNSA. The CDR3 region is CAGSPSDNRQYF. For the CDR3, the DNA is TGTGCCGGCAGCCCTTCCGATAATCGGCAGTACTTC.

This clonotype was seen only a few times. The rearrangement links TRBV9 to TRBJ1-5, with unresolved D. This CDR3 comprises 12 residues. The V end was cut by 4 bases, the J end by 8 bases, with 10 bases between. Germline V gene sequence: CDR1 SGDLS, CDR2 YYNGEE. The DNA of the CDR3 is TGTGCCAGCAGCCTGCCCTTAGAGCCCCAGCATTTT. Protein: CASSLPLEPQHF.

This clonotype was detected only a few times. This rearrangement joins TRBV2 to TRBJ1-2; D not certain. The germline V gene has CDR1 SNHLY and CDR2 FYNNEI. V was shortened by 8 bases and J by 4 bases, with 11 bases between the two germline ends. The CDR3 spans 12 residues. The CDR3 region has the DNA TGTGCCAGCGGGAGGGTTGGCTATGGCTACACCTTC. Translating it yields CASGRVGYGYTF.

This rearrangement joins TRBV2 to TRBJ2-7; TRBD2 agrees at 8 bases. The J call may be in error: the DNA end matches TRBJ2-1 better. The CDR3 runs 15 residues. Germline lookup yields CDR1 SNHLY and CDR2 FYNNEI. CDR3 sequence reads: CASSVSGSSYNEQFF. CDR3 DNA: TGTGCCAGCAGTGTAAGCGGGAGTTCCTACAATGAGCAGTTCTTC.

The chain uses TRBV10-3 and TRBJ1-5, with 7 bases aligning to TRBD1. In germline, CDR1 is ENHRY, CDR2 SYGVKD. V was clipped by 3 bases and J by 2 bases; unmatched bases: 4. There are 15 residues in the CDR3. The CDR3 DNA reads TGTGCCATCAGTGACCTTGACAGGGGCAATCAGCCCCAGCATTTT. Translating gives CAISDLDRGNQPQHF.

The rearrangement links TRBV10-2 to TRBJ1-1; D gene uncertain. The CDR3 is 15 amino acids. CDR1 WSHSY and CDR2 SAAADI come from the germline V gene. V lost 4 bases to trimming and J lost 4 bases, with 16 bases between them. The CDR3 is CASSVRSGRSTEAFF. CDR3 bases: TGCGCCAGCAGTGTCCGTTCCGGCAGATCCACTGAAGCTTTCTTT.

This clonotype occurred a few times. V and J are TRBV30 and TRBJ1-2; possible D gene TRBD1, 5 bases. The CDR3 covers 17 residues. Between the trimmed V and J ends, which lost 5 bases and 2 bases, there was a span of 24 bases. Per the germline V gene, CDR1 is GTSNPN and CDR2 is SVGIG (reference sequence). CDR3 loop: CAWAEGWTRSHNYGYTF. The CDR3 DNA is TGTGCCTGGGCGGAGGGATGGACACGTAGTCACAACTATGGCTACACCTTC.